This T cell receptor beta chain comes out of a study of blood T cell repertoires in COVID-19. Assay used: immunoSEQ multiplex PCR; TCRdb lists only in-frame clones, some missing. In the table there are about 150,000 clones, 80% to 90% of which are singletons. Germline loops: CDR1 SGHRS, CDR2 YFSETQ. Trimming removed 3 bases from V and 3 bases from J; junction bases left unmatched: 12. CDR3 length: 16 amino acids. The receptor's source is a woman aged 40 to 50 with acute or convalescent COVID-19. The chain has TRBV5-1 and TRBJ2-7; 7 bases match TRBD1. Material: peripheral blood. The CDR3 bases are TGCGCCAGCAGCTACCTATCGAGACAGGGTGACTACGAGCAGTACTTC. Translating gives CASSYLSRQGDYEQYF. The variable domain in full, with the rest retrieved from reference TRBV5-1 and TRBJ2-7, is KAGVTQTPRYLIKTRGQQVTLSCSPISGHRSVSWYQQTPGQGLQFLFEYFSETQRNKGNFPGRFSGRQFSNSRSEMNVSTLELGDSALYLCASSYLSRQGDYEQYFGPGTRLTVT.